This T cell receptor (beta chain) was identified in a study of shared clonotypes between healthy human individuals (dated by TCRdb to about 2020). The study in broad terms: The cohort comprised a couple of women and a few men aged 18 to 49 years. Per donor, three plates each were used for CD4 naive and CD4 memory, two for CD8 naive, and one for CD8 memory. Each donor's leukapheresis produced roughly between roughly 0.9 and 9 billion PBMCs. To increase sequencing depth and limit assay-specific biases, different laboratories used diverse techniques to prepare libraries and sequence TCR repertoires. To estimate repertoire size and how much clonotype sharing occurs between individuals, the study deeply sequenced the blood TCR repertoires of roughly 5 healthy adults. What the work shows at the level of the full study, not this receptor alone: Larger estimated clonotype richness was generally found for naive subsets than for memory subsets. Compared with non-shared clonotypes, the clonotypes found in all four sorted-subset donors had higher generation probabilities. The small number of donors limited the genetic and exposure-history diversity represented. Pairwise subsampling led to the expectation that sequencing depth would affect the degree of clonotype sharing among donors. When several donors were compared, the shared fraction of clonotypes was around 5% for naive CD4, approximately 3.5% for naive CD8, roughly 2.5% for memory CD4, and about 0.36% for memory CD8. Sampling was restricted to blood, and TCR repertoires in tissue are likely to differ from TCR repertoires in blood. Even with the large sequencing depth, rarefaction of the sorted-subset datasets indicated that sequencing was incomplete.

Trimming removed 5 bases from V and 3 bases from J, leaving 21 bases between the germline ends. CDR1 and CDR2 (WNHNN, SYGVQD) derive from the germline V gene (reference sequence). From cysteine to phenylalanine, the CDR3 is 17 amino acids long. The read is trimmed to its CDR3 DNA, 51 bases read in frame from base 1. Of note for this clone: Its antigen is unknown. There are no base qualities to consult, and no much larger clone falls within one base.

Using the deep immunoSEQ assay, multiplex PCR amplified TCR CDR3 regions from genomic DNA. Extracted genomic DNA from each cell subset was distributed evenly across all wells of several immunoSEQ 96-well plates, and each plate was treated as a replicate. For sorted subsets, roughly 0.2 ug genomic DNA, equal to tens of thousands of T cell genomes, was loaded into each replicate PCR. The purified libraries were quantified using a Qubit 3.0 fluorometer, sized with a Bioanalyzer 2100, and then quantified again using the KAPA Library Quantification kit. A separate single-read 150-cycle Illumina NextSeq 550 flow cell was used to sequence each immunoSEQ 96-well plate. As for how the authors treated the data: Because the immunoSEQ output held only junctional sequences and lacked quality scores, the filtering could not match the filtering applied to full-length reads. To assign V/J genes and CDR3, sequences were annotated using PyIR, a Python wrapper for IgBLAST v1.9, with IMGT germline references. Any read was removed if the V/J assignment was weak (E-value above 1e-6), the CDR3 was missing, or the read contained stop codons, out-of-frame junctions, or ambiguous translated residues. V3J clonotypes were defined as sequences sharing the same inferred V gene, J gene, and CDR3 amino acid sequence. Percentage overlap between repertoires was calculated by dividing the number of shared unique clonotypes by the size of the smaller repertoire. Richness of each repertoire was evaluated using RTK rarefaction, the Chao1 estimator, and Recon v2.1 estimates of unobserved clonotypes. OLGA was used to compute generation probabilities for all TCRbeta clonotypes that the gDNA method yielded from a handful of donors. In TCRdb, the immuneACCESS table is reduced to in-frame sequences with V and J assigned. These tables do not hold every clone; where another copy was compared, an unresolved V gene accounts for under half, and the others remain unexplained. That table is the source of V, J and clone size, and D and trimming were worked out from the DNA. The sample has about 2.1 million clones on record, around 95% of them singletons. Clones ranked in the top ten supply around 1.7% of the sample.

CD8 naive samples consisted of CD45RO-negative cells that were positively selected for CCR7, yielding a CD45RA+CCR7+ population without TemRA cells. Healthy HIV-negative adults with no recently reported acute infections or vaccinations were included as donors. All donors were Caucasian adults living in Nashville, Tennessee, USA. After blood collection by leukapheresis, PBMCs were isolated using Ficoll-Histopaque density gradient centrifugation and then cryopreserved in the vapor phase of liquid nitrogen. Analytical flow cytometry was used to check the purity and quantity of each magnetically sorted T cell population. Genomic DNA was isolated from each sorted fraction and quantified by UV absorbance on a Nanodrop 2000c.

The chain is assembled from TRBV10-1 and TRBJ2-3; a tentative D call is TRBD2 (6 bases match). The clonotype originates from a man between 18 and 29 years old in good health. Some clones in this sample may be carry-over from other donors' samples. Material: naive CD8+ T cells from PBMCs. The cell subset or site label on this specimen signifies: CD45RA+CCR7+. CDR3 loop: CASSKPKSGYETDTQYF. The nucleotide sequence is TGCGCCAGCAGTAAACCAAAAAGCGGGTACGAGACAGATACGCAGTATTTT.